The present T cell receptor beta chain was sequenced within a study of identical twins. The V gene end was trimmed by 0 bases and the J gene end by 2 bases; junction bases not matched to a gene: 7. The CDR3 sequence is 17 residues long. CDR1 is DFQATT and CDR2 is SNEGSKA in the germline V gene (reference sequence). Study-wide results and caveats: The study drew conclusions from cross-sectional statistical analysis, not from following the same donors. Weaker excess twin sharing was observed in beta out-of-frame sequences. Alpha sequences that were out-of-frame and twin-shared showed an excess of low generation probability.

Turning to this clonotype: Its antigen remains unknown.

Template switching added a universal primer binding site, and final cDNA carried unique molecular identifiers. Using its own MiXCR run on the 5' RACE reads, TCRdb lists one record per CDR3 protein. The data show more than 1.5 million distinct CDR3 sequences, less than 35% seen once. Sequencing input: cord blood. V and J are TRBV20-1 and TRBJ2-1, with 10 bases that match TRBD2. The clonotype was recovered from a newborn girl in good health. CDR3 coding DNA: TGCAGTGCTAGAGATCAGCTAGCGGGAGTCCCCTACAATGAGCAGTTCTTC. It codes for CSARDQLAGVPYNEQFF.